What follows is one T cell receptor (beta chain) and its context. The sample is drawn from a study of CD8+CD57+ T cells in acquired aplastic anemia. Profiling of TCR beta VDJ combinations and CDR3 sequences used genomic DNA as template. TCRdb independently ran MiXCR on the reads; one entry per CDR3 protein. In the table there are approximately 190,000 distinct CDR3 sequences, roughly half of which are singletons. For sequencing, patients were chosen who had shown expansion of CD8+CD57+ cells by flow cytometry. Trimming shortened V by 3 bases and J by 1 base, and 13 bases separated the two germline ends. CDR1 LNHNV and CDR2 YYDKDF come from the germline V gene (reference sequence). The CDR3 is made up of 15 amino acids.

The sequencing input was sorted CD4+, CD8+, or CD8+CD57+ T cells (not recorded which) from PBMCs. The sequence was obtained from a human donor with aplastic anemia. V gene TRBV15 combines with J gene TRBJ2-7; TRBD2 might be the D (5 bases). The CDR3 loop reads CATSSIREQSYEQYF. In DNA, the CDR3 is TGTGCCACCAGCAGTATCCGGGAACAGTCCTACGAGCAGTACTTC.